The clone carrying this T cell receptor beta chain has a single count. Its matching antigen is unknown. This sample stems from a study of Tregs in tolerant kidney transplant recipients. Study-wide results and caveats: Validation in larger populations is needed because few patients were studied.

The data were produced by immunoSEQ multiplex PCR, yet TCRdb's version contains in-frame clones alone and is incomplete. The sample lists under 95,000 clones, more than 85% occurring once. The CDR3 consists of 14 residues. CDR1 and CDR2 from the germline V gene are SGHKS and YYEKEE (reference sequence). Trimming pared 3 bases from V and 3 bases from J, leaving 12 bases between. This receptor was taken from a human donor who received a combined kidney and bone marrow transplant. The chain combines TRBV5-5 with TRBJ1-1; D may be TRBD1 (6 bases). The material sequenced was Tregs from blood, taken before the transplant. The DNA of the CDR3 is TGTGCCAGCAGCTACCAAACAGGGTACACTGAAGCTTTCTTT. Amino acid sequence: CASSYQTGYTEAFF.